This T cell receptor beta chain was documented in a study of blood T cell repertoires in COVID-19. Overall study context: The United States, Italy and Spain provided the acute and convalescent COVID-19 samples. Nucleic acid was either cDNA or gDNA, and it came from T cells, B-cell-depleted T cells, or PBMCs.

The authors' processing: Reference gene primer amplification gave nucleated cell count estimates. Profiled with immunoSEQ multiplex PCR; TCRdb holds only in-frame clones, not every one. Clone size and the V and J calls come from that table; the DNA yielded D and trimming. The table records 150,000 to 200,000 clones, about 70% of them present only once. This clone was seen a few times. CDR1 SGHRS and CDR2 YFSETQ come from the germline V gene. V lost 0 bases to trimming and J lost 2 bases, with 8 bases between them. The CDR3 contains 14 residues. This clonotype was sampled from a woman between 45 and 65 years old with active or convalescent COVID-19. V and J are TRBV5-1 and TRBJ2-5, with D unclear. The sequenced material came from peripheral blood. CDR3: CASSLDFQQETQYF. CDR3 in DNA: TGCGCCAGCAGCTTGGACTTCCAACAAGAGACCCAGTACTTC.